Detailed here is one T cell receptor beta chain. Its specificity is unknown. The sample is drawn from a study of T-cell memory formation after mild COVID-19. The wider study: The two donors had largely donor-specific TCR clusters.

Study-wide points: Clones that contracted from day 15 to 85 had balanced CD4/CD8; later expanders were CD4+ biased.

V lost 2 bases to trimming and J lost 3 bases, with 11 bases between them. Germline V gene sequence: CDR1 MNHEY, CDR2 SVGAGI. The CDR3 extends over 15 amino acids. Researchers used 5'RACE with constant-segment primers to make TCR alpha and TCR beta cDNA libraries that carry sample barcodes and UMIs. TCRdb independently ran MiXCR on the 5' RACE reads; one entry per CDR3 protein. The sample includes about 49,000 distinct CDR3 sequences, roughly a quarter of them seen just once. This TCR came from a man between 18 and 35 years old who had mild COVID-19 (a few samples of this study predate the infection). Cell type and time point are not known. The chain links TRBV6-5 to TRBJ2-1; perhaps TRBD1 as D (5 bases). Source material: PBMCs or a T cell subset sorted from them (not recorded which). The CDR3 loop reads CASSYGQGGYNEQFF. CDR3 sequence (DNA): TGTGCCAGCAGTTACGGGCAGGGCGGCTACAATGAGCAGTTCTTC.